The 31 T cell receptor beta chains reported below all come from one sample, sequenced in a study of cytomegalovirus exposure and HLA in healthy donors. Clones were read by immunoSEQ multiplex PCR, and TCRdb kept only the in-frame ones, dropping some. The sample holds approximately 210,000 clones, about 90% seen once. Material for sequencing was PBMCs. The origin of the receptors is a woman aged 18 to 35 in good health and CMV-seronegative.

The J gene is TRBJ2-3, the V gene TRBV7-2, with 8 bases aligning to TRBD2. V lost 5 bases and J lost 6; bases outside the gene matches: 19. Germline V gives CDR1 SGHTA, CDR2 FQGNSA. The CDR3 is 18 amino acids. CDR3 nucleotide sequence: TGTGCCAGCAGCCCCCTTCGCCCACTAGCGGAGGGGGTGGATACGCAGTATTTT. The encoded protein is CASSPLRPLAEGVDTQYF.

The chain combines TRBV4-3 with TRBJ1-3, with D perhaps TRBD1 (5 bases). Per germline, CDR1 LGHNA and CDR2 YSLEER. The germline V and J ends were trimmed by 2 bases and 0 bases, with 11 bases remaining between them. This CDR3 has 16 residues. CDR3 loop: CASSQRQPSSGNTIYF. The CDR3 DNA reads TGCGCCAGCAGCCAAAGACAGCCGAGCTCTGGAAACACCATATATTTT.

The chain employs TRBV13 and TRBJ2-7; TRBD2 matches at 7 bases. The germline CDR1 and CDR2 sequences are PRHDT and FYEKMQ (reference sequence). V shed 2 bases and J 0 bases; nucleotides not matched to a gene: 7. CDR3 length equals 16 residues. The CDR3 spells CASSLSGDGSSYEQYF. The CDR3 DNA is TGTGCCAGCAGCTTAAGCGGGGACGGGAGCTCCTACGAGCAGTACTTC.

V usage is TRBV7-2 and J usage is TRBJ2-7; 10 bases align to TRBD1. Unmatched junction bases numbered 5, after V lost 3 bases and J lost 6 bases. The CDR3 totals 14 residues. CDR1 is SGHTA and CDR2 is FQGNSA in the germline V gene. The CDR3 nucleotides are TGTGCCAGCAGCTTCGGGACAGGGGAGACCGAGCAGTACTTC. This translates into CASSFGTGETEQYF.

This clone was seen only a few times. As DNA, the CDR3 is TGTGCCAGCAGCCAAGGCCGTTCGGATGGCTACACCTTC. Protein product: CASSQGRSDGYTF. The chain uses TRBV14 and TRBJ1-2; D remains ambiguous. The CDR3 runs to 13 residues. V was cut by 1 base and J by 6 bases, with 9 bases left in between. Germline values: CDR1 SGHDN, CDR2 FVKESK.

J is TRBJ2-7 and V is TRBV6-1; tentative D call: TRBD1 (5 bases). Germline CDR1 reads MNHNS; CDR2 reads SASEGT. Trimming stripped 0 bases from V and 4 bases from J, with 13 bases between. The CDR3 has 15 residues. The CDR3, as DNA: TGTGCCAGCAGTGAAGCGCTTGGTAGGGGTTACGAGCAGTACTTC. Its protein is CASSEALGRGYEQYF.

CDR3 region: CASSDPPPRDRWEDTQYF. The CDR3 DNA reads TGTGCCAGCAGTGACCCACCTCCCAGGGACAGGTGGGAGGATACGCAGTATTTT. This chain uses TRBV6-4 with TRBJ2-3; TRBD1 aligns across 8 bases. The V segment lost 2 bases and the J segment 6 bases; nucleotides outside the gene matches: 16. Germline CDR1 is MRHNA and CDR2 is SNTAGT. This CDR3 region has 18 residues.

The CDR3 nucleotides are TGTGCCAGCAGCGATACGGACAGCCCAACAGATACGCAGTATTTT. Translated: CASSDTDSPTDTQYF. The chain uses TRBV7-2 and TRBJ2-3, with TRBD1 as a possible D gene (6 bases). The ends were cut back, 5 bases at V and 3 bases at J, with 15 bases in the middle. The germline CDR1 and CDR2 sequences are SGHTA and FQGNSA. CDR3 length equals 15 residues. Full variable domain (outside the CDR3, taken from reference TRBV7-2 and TRBJ2-3): GAGVSQSPSNKVTEKGKDVELRCDPISGHTALYWYRQSLGQGLEFLIYFQGNSAPDKSGLPSDRFSAERTGGSVSTLTIQRTQQEDSAVYLCASSDTDSPTDTQYFGPGTRLTVL.

The J gene is TRBJ2-1, the V gene TRBV6-5; 7 bases align to TRBD1. This CDR3 is built from 14 residues. Unmatched junction bases numbered 6, after V lost 8 bases and J lost 2 bases. The germline gives CDR1 MNHEY, CDR2 SVGAGI. In nucleotides, the CDR3 is TGTGCCAGCGCAACAGGGGATACCTACAATGAGCAGTTCTTC. This sequence encodes CASATGDTYNEQFF.

The chain carries TRBV12-5 and TRBJ2-1, with 8 bases lining up with TRBD1. Germline V gives CDR1 LGHNT, CDR2 FRNRAP. The CDR3 extends over 16 amino acids. The V gene end was trimmed by 5 bases and the J gene end by 0 bases; junction bases not matched to a gene: 6. As DNA, the CDR3 is TGTGCTAGTGGTGACAGACAGGGGATCTCCTACAATGAGCAGTTCTTC. Protein: CASGDRQGISYNEQFF.

This chain links TRBV10-3 with TRBJ2-2; D unresolved. CDR1 and CDR2 from the germline V gene are ENHRY and SYGVKD. V shed 0 bases and J shed 6 bases, with 8 bases lying between them. CDR3 length equals 14 residues. CDR3 sequence: CAISESTQAGELFF. The CDR3 bases are TGTGCCATCAGTGAGTCGACGCAGGCCGGGGAGCTGTTTTTT.

The chain uses TRBV7-2 and TRBJ2-3; D might be TRBD1 (6 bases). V was cut by 5 bases and J by 2 bases, with 11 bases left in between. Germline CDR1 is SGHTA and CDR2 is FQGNSA. This CDR3 has 14 residues. CDR3 loop: CASSRDTFTDTQYF. The CDR3 DNA sequence: TGTGCCAGCAGCCGGGACACGTTCACAGATACGCAGTATTTT.

This chain joins TRBV19 and TRBJ2-2; a possible D gene is TRBD2 (5 bases). This CDR3 spans 16 amino acids. CDR1 and CDR2 from the germline V gene are LNHDA and SQIVND (reference sequence). V was pared by 0 bases and J by 3 bases, with 11 bases between. CDR3 bases: TGTGCCAGTAGTATAGACCCGGACTTGTACACCGGGGAGCTGTTTTTT. Translation gives CASSIDPDLYTGELFF.

The chain recombines TRBV7-8 with TRBJ1-1; D is unclear. Trimming shortened V by 9 bases and J by 1 base, and 6 bases separated the two germline ends. CDR1 is SGHVS, CDR2 FQNEAQ, per germline. The CDR3 is 11 residues long. In DNA, the CDR3 is TGTGCCAGGAACAGGAACACTGAAGCTTTCTTT. It encodes CARNRNTEAFF. The whole variable domain, filled in from reference TRBV7-8 and TRBJ1-1, reads GAGVSQSPRYKVAKRGQDVALRCDPISGHVSLFWYQQALGQGPEFLTYFQNEAQLDKSGLPSDRFFAERPEGSVSTLKIQRTQQEDSAVYLCARNRNTEAFFGQGTRLTVV.

The CDR3 nucleotides read TGTGCCAGCAGCCTTTCTGGAAACACCATATATTTT. It is translated as CASSLSGNTIYF. This sequence joins TRBV7-9 and TRBJ1-3; no clear D gene. Germline loops: CDR1 SEHNR, CDR2 FQNEAQ (reference sequence). This CDR3 is 12 amino acids long. V lost 5 bases and J lost 1, with 3 bases in between.

The chain employs TRBV11-3 and TRBJ2-1; 8 nucleotides match TRBD2. V was clipped by 4 bases and J by 1 base; unmatched bases: 0. This CDR3 contains 14 residues. Germline CDR1 SGHNT, CDR2 YENEEA. CDR3 in amino acids: CASSSSGSYNEQFF. DNA of the CDR3: TGTGCCAGCAGCTCTAGCGGGTCCTACAATGAGCAGTTCTTC.

The chain recombines TRBV6-6 with TRBJ2-7, with TRBD2 matching over 9 bases. V gave up 7 bases and J gave up 5 bases; unmatched junction bases: 9. The CDR3 extends over 14 amino acids. CDR1 MNHNY and CDR2 SVGAGI come from the germline V gene (reference sequence). The CDR3 sequence is CASIPSAGGDEQYF. As DNA, the CDR3 is TGTGCCAGCATCCCCTCGGCGGGAGGGGACGAGCAGTACTTC.

This chain links TRBV4-2 with TRBJ1-2; 8 bases are a match to TRBD1. Trimming at V came to 5 bases and at J to 7 bases, leaving 12 bases not matched to a gene. The length of the CDR3 is 15 residues. Germline CDR1 is LGHNA and CDR2 is YNFKEQ. CDR3 residues: CASSKGETGDRGYTF. The CDR3 DNA sequence: TGTGCCAGCAGCAAAGGGGAGACAGGGGATCGTGGCTACACCTTC.

CDR3 sequence (DNA): TGCGCCAGCAGCCAGTGGGTATCCGGGACAGGTTCCCACGAGCAGTACTTC. This codes for CASSQWVSGTGSHEQYF. The chain has TRBV4-1 and TRBJ2-7; the match to TRBD1 covers 8 bases. This CDR3 region has 17 residues. The ends lost 3 bases at V and 5 bases at J; junction bases unmatched: 15. Germline-derived CDR1 and CDR2 are MGHRA and YSYEKL.

The V and J genes are TRBV5-4 and TRBJ2-7; possibly TRBD2 for D (5 bases). CDR1 and CDR2 (germline): SGHNT, YYREEE (reference sequence). Trimming removed 0 bases at V and 7 bases at J, with 17 bases between. The CDR3 totals 15 residues. The DNA for the CDR3 is TGTGCCAGCAGCTTGGTGGACGAGCGGCGATATGAGCAGTACTTC. The encoded protein is CASSLVDERRYEQYF.

The chain couples TRBV28 to TRBJ2-2; perhaps TRBD2 as D (6 bases). The CDR3 covers 14 residues. Trimming took off 2 bases at V and 4 bases at J, with 8 bases between the two ends. Germline CDR1 reads MDHEN; CDR2 reads SYDVKM. The CDR3 region is CASSLRRGTGELFF. The CDR3 bases are TGTGCCAGCAGTTTACGGAGGGGCACCGGGGAGCTGTTTTTT.

V gene TRBV28 combines with J gene TRBJ2-7; no clear D. Looked up from germline, CDR1 is MDHEN and CDR2 is SYDVKM. Trimming shortened V by 2 bases and J by 2 bases, and 7 bases separated the two germline ends. The CDR3 contains 13 residues. The CDR3 DNA reads as TGTGCCAGCAGTTTAGCTGCAGCCTACGAGCAGTACTTC. Protein product: CASSLAAAYEQYF.

This clone occurred a few times. The chain links TRBV19 to TRBJ2-7, with 7 bases fitting TRBD2. V trimming: 3 bases; J trimming: 3 bases; junction bases outside the gene matches: 8. Germline V gene sequence: CDR1 LNHDA, CDR2 SQIVND (reference sequence). This CDR3 region has 15 residues. The CDR3 bases are TGTGCCAGTAGTATGTCCAGCGGGGCAAACTACGAGCAGTACTTC. Its protein product is CASSMSSGANYEQYF.

This clone appeared a single time. The chain joins TRBV4-3 to TRBJ2-1; 11 bases align to TRBD2. Looked up from germline, CDR1 is LGHNA and CDR2 is YSLEER. The junction had 8 bases not matched to a gene; V was cut back by 0 bases and J by 7 bases. The CDR3 has 17 amino acids. The CDR3 sequence is CASSQDLLAGVGNEQFF. In DNA form, the CDR3 reads TGCGCCAGCAGCCAAGATTTACTAGCGGGAGTAGGGAATGAGCAGTTCTTC.

The V call is TRBV5-4, the J call TRBJ1-1; 8 positions match TRBD1. The trim removed 4 bases at V and 4 bases at J, leaving 9 bases unmatched. The CDR3 is made up of 15 amino acids. Germline V gives CDR1 SGHNT, CDR2 YYREEE (reference sequence). CDR3 nucleotide sequence: TGTGCCAGCAGCCACCTGGACAGGGTGGCCACTGAAGCTTTCTTT. Its translation: CASSHLDRVATEAFF.

The V call is TRBV28, the J call TRBJ1-1, with D uncertain. This CDR3 is built from 14 residues. Germline V lookup: CDR1 MDHEN, CDR2 SYDVKM. V was clipped by 5 bases and J by 0 bases, with 10 bases between them. The CDR3 here is CASSQAPMNTEAFF. CDR3 bases: TGTGCCAGCAGTCAGGCCCCTATGAACACTGAAGCTTTCTTT.

CDR3 nucleotides: TGTGCCAGCAGTTTAGGGGGGATTGGTGAAAAACTGTTTTTT. Protein sequence: CASSLGGIGEKLFF. J is TRBJ1-4 and V is TRBV27, with D perhaps matching TRBD1 (5 bases). The CDR3 totals 14 residues. The ends were cut back, 2 bases at V and 7 bases at J, with 11 bases in the middle. Germline V gene sequence: CDR1 MNHEY, CDR2 SMNVEV (reference sequence). The variable domain in full, with the rest retrieved from reference TRBV27 and TRBJ1-4, is EAQVTQNPRYLITVTGKKLTVTCSQNMNHEYMSWYRQDPGLGLRQIYYSMNVEVTDKGDVPEGYKVSRKEKRNFPLILESPSPNQTSLYFCASSLGGIGEKLFFGSGTQLSVL.

This clone came up once. This chain's CDR3 is CASSLSVMNTEAFF. The DNA for the CDR3 is TGTGCCAGCAGCTTGTCAGTCATGAACACTGAAGCTTTCTTT. The chain uses TRBV7-9 and TRBJ1-1; D unclear. Germline V gives CDR1 SEHNR, CDR2 FQNEAQ (reference sequence). The CDR3 totals 14 residues. Trimming removed 3 bases from V and 0 bases from J, with 8 bases in between.

Concerning this clone itself: A much larger clone sits a single nucleotide away, making a read error possible. This CDR3 is also generated by other DNA sequences in the sample. This chain connects TRBV5-4 to TRBJ1-1, with 7 nucleotides matching TRBD1. CDR1 is SGHNT, CDR2 YYREEE, per germline (reference sequence). J was trimmed by 0 bases and V by 3 bases; bases with no gene match: 2. The length of the CDR3 is 14 residues. This chain's CDR3 is CASSSTGLNTEAFF. The CDR3, as DNA: TGTGCCAGCAGCTCGACAGGGTTGAACACTGAAGCTTTCTTT.

The chain links TRBV30 to TRBJ1-3, with 7 bases matching TRBD1. Losses at the gene ends were 3 bases for V and 1 base for J; bases not matched to a gene: 9. The CDR3 is made up of 16 amino acids. The germline gives CDR1 GTSNPN, CDR2 SVGIG (reference sequence). CDR3 nucleotides: TGTGCCTGGAGCCAAGGACAGGCCCCATCTGGAAACACCATATATTTT. It specifies CAWSQGQAPSGNTIYF.

The gene calls are TRBV28 and TRBJ2-7; unclear D gene. The germline V gene encodes CDR1 MDHEN and CDR2 SYDVKM. V shed 4 bases and J shed 0 bases, with 10 bases lying between them. The CDR3 consists of 14 residues. CDR3 bases: TGTGCCAGCAGTTCCCTACCATCCTCCTACGAGCAGTACTTC. Translating gives CASSSLPSSYEQYF.